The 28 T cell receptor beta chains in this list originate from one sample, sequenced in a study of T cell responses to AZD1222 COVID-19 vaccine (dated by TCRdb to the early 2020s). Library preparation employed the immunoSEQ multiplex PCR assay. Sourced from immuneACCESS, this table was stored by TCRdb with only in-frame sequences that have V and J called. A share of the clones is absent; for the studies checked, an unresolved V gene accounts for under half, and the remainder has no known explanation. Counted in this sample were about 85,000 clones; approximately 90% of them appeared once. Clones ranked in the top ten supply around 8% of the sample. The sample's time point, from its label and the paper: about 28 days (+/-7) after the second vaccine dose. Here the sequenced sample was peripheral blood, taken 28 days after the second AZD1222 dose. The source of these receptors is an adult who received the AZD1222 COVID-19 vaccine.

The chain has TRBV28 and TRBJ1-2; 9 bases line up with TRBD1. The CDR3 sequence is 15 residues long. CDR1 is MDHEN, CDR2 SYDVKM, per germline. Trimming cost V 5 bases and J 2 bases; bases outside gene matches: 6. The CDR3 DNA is TGTGCCAGCAGTCTCTCGACAGGGGGAAACTATGGCTACACCTTC. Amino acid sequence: CASSLSTGGNYGYTF.

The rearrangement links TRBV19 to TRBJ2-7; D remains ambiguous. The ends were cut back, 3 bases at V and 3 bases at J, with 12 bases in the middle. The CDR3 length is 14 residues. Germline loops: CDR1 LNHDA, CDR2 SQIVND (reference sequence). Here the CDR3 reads CASSIDTAYYEQYF. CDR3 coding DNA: TGTGCCAGTAGTATCGACACCGCCTACTACGAGCAGTACTTC.

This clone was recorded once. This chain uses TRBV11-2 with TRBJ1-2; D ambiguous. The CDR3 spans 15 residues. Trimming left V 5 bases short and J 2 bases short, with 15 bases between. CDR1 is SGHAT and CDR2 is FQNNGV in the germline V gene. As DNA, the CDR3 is TGTGCCAGCAGCCCCGATATTGCGGGCAACTATGGCTACACCTTC. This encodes CASSPDIAGNYGYTF.

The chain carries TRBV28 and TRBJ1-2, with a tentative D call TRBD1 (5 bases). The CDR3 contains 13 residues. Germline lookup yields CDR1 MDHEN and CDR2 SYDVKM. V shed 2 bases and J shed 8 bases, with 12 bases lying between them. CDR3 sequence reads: CASSLQAGWGYTF. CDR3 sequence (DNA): TGTGCCAGCAGTTTACAGGCAGGGTGGGGCTACACCTTC.

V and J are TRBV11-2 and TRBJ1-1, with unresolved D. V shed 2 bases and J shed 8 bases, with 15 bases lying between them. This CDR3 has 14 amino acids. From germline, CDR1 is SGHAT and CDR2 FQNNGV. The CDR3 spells CASSLTDNNREAFF. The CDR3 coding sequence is TGTGCCAGCAGCTTAACCGACAACAACCGGGAAGCTTTCTTT.

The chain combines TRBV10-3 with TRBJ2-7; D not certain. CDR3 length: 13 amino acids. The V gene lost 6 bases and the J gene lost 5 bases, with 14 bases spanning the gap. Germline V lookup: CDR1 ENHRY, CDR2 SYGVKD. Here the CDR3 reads CAIRTAGADEQYF. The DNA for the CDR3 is TGTGCCATCAGGACGGCCGGCGCGGACGAGCAGTACTTC.

The CDR3 loop is CASSKGLTLYEQYF. Written as DNA, the CDR3 is TGTGCCAGCAGTAAGGGACTAACACTTTACGAGCAGTACTTC. The rearrangement joins TRBV6-5 to TRBJ2-7; 7 positions agree with TRBD2. The V and J ends lost 5 bases and 4 bases, in that order; junction bases with no gene match: 8. This CDR3 comprises 14 residues. The V gene's germline CDR1 is MNHEY and CDR2 SVGAGI.

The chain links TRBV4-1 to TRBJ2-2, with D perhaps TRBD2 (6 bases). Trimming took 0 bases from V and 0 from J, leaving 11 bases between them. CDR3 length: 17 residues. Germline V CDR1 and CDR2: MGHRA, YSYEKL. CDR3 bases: TGCGCCAGCAGCCAAGATTGGGGGGTCCCGAACACCGGGGAGCTGTTTTTT. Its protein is CASSQDWGVPNTGELFF.

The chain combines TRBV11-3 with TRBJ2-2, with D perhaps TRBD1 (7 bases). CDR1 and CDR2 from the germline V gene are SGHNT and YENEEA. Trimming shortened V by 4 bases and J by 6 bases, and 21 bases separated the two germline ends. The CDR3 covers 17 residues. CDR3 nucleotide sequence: TGTGCCAGCAGCTCAGGGGGTGGAGGGGGCTTCGCCGGGGAGCTGTTTTTT. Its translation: CASSSGGGGGFAGELFF. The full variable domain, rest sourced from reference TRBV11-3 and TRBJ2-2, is EAGVVQSPRYKIIEKKQPVAFWCNPISGHNTLYWYLQNLGQGPELLIRYENEEAVDDSQLPKDRFSAERLKGVDSTLKIQPAELGDSAVYLCASSSGGGGGFAGELFFGEGSRLTVL.

The CDR3 DNA follows: TGTGCCAGCAGCTCGACTAGCGGGAGGAGGGGGGCGGAAAATACGCAGTATTTT. This codes for CASSSTSGRRGAENTQYF. The V and J genes are TRBV7-9 and TRBJ2-3, with 13 bases matching TRBD2. J lost 7 bases, V lost 4 bases, and 14 bases had no gene match. Germline V gene data show CDR1 as SEHNR and CDR2 as FQNEAQ (reference sequence). The CDR3 is 18 amino acids.

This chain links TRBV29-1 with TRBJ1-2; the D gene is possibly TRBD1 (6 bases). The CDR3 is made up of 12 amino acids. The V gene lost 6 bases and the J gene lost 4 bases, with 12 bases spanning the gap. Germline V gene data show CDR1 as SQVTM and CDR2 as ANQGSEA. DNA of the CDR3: TGCAGCGTGCTACAGGGAGTCTATGGCTACACCTTC. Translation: CSVLQGVYGYTF.

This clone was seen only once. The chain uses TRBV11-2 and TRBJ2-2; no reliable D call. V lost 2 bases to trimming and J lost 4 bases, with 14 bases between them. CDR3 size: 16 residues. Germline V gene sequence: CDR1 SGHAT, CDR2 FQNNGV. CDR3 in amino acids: CASSLNIRAGTGELFF. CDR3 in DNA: TGTGCCAGCAGCTTAAACATCCGGGCTGGCACCGGGGAGCTGTTTTTT.

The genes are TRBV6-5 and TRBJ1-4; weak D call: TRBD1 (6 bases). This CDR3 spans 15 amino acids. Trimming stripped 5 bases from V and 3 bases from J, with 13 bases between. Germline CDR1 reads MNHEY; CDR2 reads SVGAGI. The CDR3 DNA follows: TGTGCCAGCAGTCGGATGGGGGCGGCTAATGAAAAACTGTTTTTT. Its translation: CASSRMGAANEKLFF.

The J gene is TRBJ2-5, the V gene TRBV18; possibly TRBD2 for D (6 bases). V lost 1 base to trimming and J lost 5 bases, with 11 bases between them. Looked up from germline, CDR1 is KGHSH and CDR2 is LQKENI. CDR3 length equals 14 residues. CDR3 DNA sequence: TGTGCCAGCTCACCACAGCGACGGGAGGAGACCCAGTACTTC. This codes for CASSPQRREETQYF.

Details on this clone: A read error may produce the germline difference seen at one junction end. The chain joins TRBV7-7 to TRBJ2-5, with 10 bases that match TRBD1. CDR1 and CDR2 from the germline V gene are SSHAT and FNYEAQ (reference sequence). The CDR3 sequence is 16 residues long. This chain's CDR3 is CASSSRDRGAGETQYF. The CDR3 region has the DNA TGTGCTAGCAGCTCCCGGGACAGGGGCGCTGGGGAGACCCAGTACTTC.

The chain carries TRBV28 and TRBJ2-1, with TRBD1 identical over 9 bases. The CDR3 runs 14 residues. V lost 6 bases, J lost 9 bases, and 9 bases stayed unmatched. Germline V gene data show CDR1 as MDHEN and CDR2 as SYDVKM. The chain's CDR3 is CASSPPGQGPEQFF. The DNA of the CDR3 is TGTGCCAGCAGCCCCCCGGGACAGGGTCCTGAGCAGTTCTTC.

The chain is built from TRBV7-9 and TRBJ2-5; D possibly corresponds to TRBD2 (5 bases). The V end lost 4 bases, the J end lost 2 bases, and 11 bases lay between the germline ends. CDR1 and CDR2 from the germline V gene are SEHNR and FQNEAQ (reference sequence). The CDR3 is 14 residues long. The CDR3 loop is CASSSLDGQETQYF. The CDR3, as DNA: TGTGCCAGCAGCTCACTAGACGGACAAGAGACCCAGTACTTC.

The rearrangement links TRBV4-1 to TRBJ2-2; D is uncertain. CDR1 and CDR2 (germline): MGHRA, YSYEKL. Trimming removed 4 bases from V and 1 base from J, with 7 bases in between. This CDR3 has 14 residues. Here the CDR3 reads CASSRGRNTGELFF. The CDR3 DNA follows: TGCGCCAGCAGCCGTGGGCGGAACACCGGGGAGCTGTTTTTT.

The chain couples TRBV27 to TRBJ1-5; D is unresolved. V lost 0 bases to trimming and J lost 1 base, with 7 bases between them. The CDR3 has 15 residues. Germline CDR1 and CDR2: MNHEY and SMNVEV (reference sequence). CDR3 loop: CASSLSSISNQPQHF. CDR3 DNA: TGTGCCAGCAGTTTATCCTCCATAAGCAATCAGCCCCAGCATTTT.

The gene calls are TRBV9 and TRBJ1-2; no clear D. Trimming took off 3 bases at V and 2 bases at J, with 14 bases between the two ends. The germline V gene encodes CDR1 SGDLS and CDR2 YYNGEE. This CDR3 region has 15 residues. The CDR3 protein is CASSGARNRNYGYTF. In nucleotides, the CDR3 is TGTGCCAGCAGCGGGGCACGGAACAGAAACTATGGCTACACCTTC.

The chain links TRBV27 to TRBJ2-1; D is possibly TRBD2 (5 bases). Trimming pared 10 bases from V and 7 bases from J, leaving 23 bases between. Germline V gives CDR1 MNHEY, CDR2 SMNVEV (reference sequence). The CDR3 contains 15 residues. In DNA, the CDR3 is TGTGCCACCTCGTCAGCGGAGAGAACAAGGAATGAGCAGTTCTTC. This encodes CATSSAERTRNEQFF.

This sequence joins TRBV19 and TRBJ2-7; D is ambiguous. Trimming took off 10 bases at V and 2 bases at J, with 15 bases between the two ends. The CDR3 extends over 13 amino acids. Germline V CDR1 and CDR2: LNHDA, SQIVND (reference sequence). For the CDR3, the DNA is TGTGCCACCTCCCTTGACCGGGCCTACGAGCAGTACTTC. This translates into CATSLDRAYEQYF.

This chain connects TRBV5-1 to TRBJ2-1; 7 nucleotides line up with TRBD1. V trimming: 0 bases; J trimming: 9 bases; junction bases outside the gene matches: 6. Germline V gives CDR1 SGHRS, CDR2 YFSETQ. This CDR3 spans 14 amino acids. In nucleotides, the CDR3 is TGCGCCAGCAGCTTGGAAGGCAGGGGGACTGAGCAGTTCTTC. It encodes CASSLEGRGTEQFF. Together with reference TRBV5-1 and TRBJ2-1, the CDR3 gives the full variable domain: KAGVTQTPRYLIKTRGQQVTLSCSPISGHRSVSWYQQTPGQGLQFLFEYFSETQRNKGNFPGRFSGRQFSNSRSEMNVSTLELGDSALYLCASSLEGRGTEQFFGPGTRLTVL.

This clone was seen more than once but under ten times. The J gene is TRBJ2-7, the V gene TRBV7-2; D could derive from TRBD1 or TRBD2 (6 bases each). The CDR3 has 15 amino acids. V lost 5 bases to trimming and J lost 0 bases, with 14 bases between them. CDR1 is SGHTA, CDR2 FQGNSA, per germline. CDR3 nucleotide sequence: TGTGCCAGCAGCCAAGGGGGGTCGAGCTCCTACGAGCAGTACTTC. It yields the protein CASSQGGSSSYEQYF.

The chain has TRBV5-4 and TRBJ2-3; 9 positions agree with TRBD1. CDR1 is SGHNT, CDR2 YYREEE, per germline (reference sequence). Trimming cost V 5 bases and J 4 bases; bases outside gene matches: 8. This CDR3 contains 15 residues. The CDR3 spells CASRPARTGADTQYF. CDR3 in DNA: TGTGCCAGCAGGCCCGCCCGGACAGGGGCAGATACGCAGTATTTT.

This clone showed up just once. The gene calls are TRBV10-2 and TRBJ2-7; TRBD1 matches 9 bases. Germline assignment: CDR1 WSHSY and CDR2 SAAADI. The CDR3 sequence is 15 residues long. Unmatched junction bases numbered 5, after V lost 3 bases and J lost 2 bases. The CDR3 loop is CASSDRDRAAYEQYF. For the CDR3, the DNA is TGCGCCAGCAGTGACCGGGACAGGGCCGCCTACGAGCAGTACTTC.

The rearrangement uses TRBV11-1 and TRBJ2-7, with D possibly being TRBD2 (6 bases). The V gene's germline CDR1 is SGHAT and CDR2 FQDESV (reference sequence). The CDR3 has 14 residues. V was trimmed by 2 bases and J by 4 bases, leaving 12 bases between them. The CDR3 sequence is CASSLRGGIYEQYF. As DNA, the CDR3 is TGTGCCAGCAGCTTACGTGGCGGGATTTACGAGCAGTACTTC.

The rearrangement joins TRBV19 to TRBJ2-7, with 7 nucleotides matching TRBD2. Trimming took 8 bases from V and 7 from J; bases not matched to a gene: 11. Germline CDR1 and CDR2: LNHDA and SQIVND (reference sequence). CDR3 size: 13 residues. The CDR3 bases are TGTGCCAGTGGACCGGGACTACCCTGGGAGCAGTACTTC. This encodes CASGPGLPWEQYF.